What follows are 29 T cell receptor beta chains derived from one specimen sequenced in a study of blood T cell repertoires in COVID-19. The assay was immunoSEQ multiplex PCR, and TCRdb's table has in-frame clones only and misses some. Among roughly 89,000 clones listed, around 80% were seen once. The specimen sequenced was peripheral blood. The receptors come from an elderly woman with acute or convalescent COVID-19.

This rearrangement joins TRBV14 to TRBJ2-5, with 12 bases that match TRBD2. Germline CDR1 SGHDN, CDR2 FVKESK. V lost 4 bases and J lost 5; bases outside the gene matches: 2. This CDR3 has 14 residues. The CDR3 sequence is CASSRTSGIETQYF. For the CDR3, the DNA is TGTGCCAGCAGCCGGACTAGCGGGATTGAGACCCAGTACTTC.

V gene TRBV6-1 combines with J gene TRBJ2-7; the match to TRBD1 covers 9 bases. The CDR3 extends over 14 amino acids. Trimming cost V 3 bases and J 4 bases; bases outside gene matches: 4. CDR1 and CDR2 (germline): MNHNS, SASEGT. CDR3 bases: TGTGCCAGCAGTGACACAGGGGGCAGGTACGAGCAGTACTTC. Its translation: CASSDTGGRYEQYF.

In its sample, this clone was seen a few times. This rearrangement joins TRBV7-8 to TRBJ2-2; 7 positions agree with TRBD1. The CDR3 runs 18 residues. The trim removed 3 bases at V and 4 bases at J, leaving 14 bases unmatched. Germline V lookup: CDR1 SGHVS, CDR2 FQNEAQ. CDR3 coding DNA: TGTGCCAGCAGCTTTTCGGGACAGTCTTTCCGTGGCACCGGGGAGCTGTTTTTT. Translating it yields CASSFSGQSFRGTGELFF.

V and J are TRBV19 and TRBJ2-1; 13 bases agree with TRBD2. Germline loops: CDR1 LNHDA, CDR2 SQIVND (reference sequence). Unmatched junction bases numbered 10, after V lost 11 bases and J lost 6 bases. The CDR3 loop spans 15 amino acids. The CDR3 spells CASSRTSGGINEQFF. The DNA for the CDR3 is TGTGCCTCTTCCCGGACTAGCGGGGGAATCAATGAGCAGTTCTTC. The full variable domain, in which reference TRBV19 and TRBJ2-1 provide the parts outside the CDR3, is DGGITQSPKYLFRKEGQNVTLSCEQNLNHDAMYWYRQDPGQGLRLIYYSQIVNDFQKGDIAEGYSVSREKKESFPLTVTSAQKNPTAFYLCASSRTSGGINEQFFGPGTRLTVL.

J is TRBJ1-3 and V is TRBV2; the match to TRBD1 covers 9 bases. Germline loops: CDR1 SNHLY, CDR2 FYNNEI. Trimming took 5 bases from V and 2 from J; bases not matched to a gene: 4. The CDR3 consists of 15 residues. The CDR3 is CASSSTGGPGNTIYF. CDR3 in DNA: TGTGCCAGCAGTTCTACAGGGGGCCCTGGAAACACCATATATTTT. Full variable domain (remainder filled in from reference TRBV2 and TRBJ1-3): EPEVTQTPSHQVTQMGQEVILRCVPISNHLYFYWYRQILGQKVEFLVSFYNNEISEKSEIFDDQFSVERPDGSNFTLKIRSTKLEDSAMYFCASSSTGGPGNTIYFGEGSWLTVV.

There are a few counts of this clone. The chain recombines TRBV10-3 with TRBJ1-2; 8 bases are a match to TRBD1. V dropped 7 bases and J dropped 7; count of bases not matched to a gene: 8. CDR1 and CDR2 from the germline V gene are ENHRY and SYGVKD. This CDR3 comprises 13 residues. CDR3 protein: CAIKSTGESGYTF. The DNA for the CDR3 is TGTGCCATCAAATCGACAGGGGAGTCTGGCTACACCTTC.

V is TRBV30 and J is TRBJ2-7, with 7 bases fitting TRBD2. The CDR3 has 15 residues. From germline, CDR1 is GTSNPN and CDR2 SVGIG (reference sequence). V trimming: 2 bases; J trimming: 0 bases; junction bases outside the gene matches: 7. Written as DNA, the CDR3 is TGTGCCTGGAGTTCTCGGCGGGGGAACTCCTACGAGCAGTACTTC. Amino acids: CAWSSRRGNSYEQYF.

The chain is built from TRBV20-1 and TRBJ2-5, with D uncertain. This CDR3 has 12 amino acids. Trimming shortened V by 3 bases and J by 5 bases, and 10 bases separated the two germline ends. Germline V gene sequence: CDR1 DFQATT, CDR2 SNEGSKA (reference sequence). In DNA, the CDR3 is TGCAGTGCTAGTCCCCCGGTTGAGACCCAGTACTTC. This translates into CSASPPVETQYF.

The chain recombines TRBV7-9 with TRBJ1-1; D unclear. The CDR3 loop spans 13 amino acids. Germline V gene sequence: CDR1 SEHNR, CDR2 FQNEAQ (reference sequence). V was trimmed by 3 bases and J by 3 bases, leaving 8 bases between them. The CDR3 sequence: CASSFSSYTEAFF. The CDR3 DNA sequence: TGTGCCAGCAGCTTTAGTTCTTACACTGAAGCTTTCTTT.

The chain uses TRBV28 and TRBJ2-7, with 7 bases identical to TRBD1. CDR1 and CDR2 (germline): MDHEN, SYDVKM. The CDR3 runs to 15 residues. Germline trimming cut 6 bases from V and 2 bases from J; bases unmatched to any gene: 10. CDR3 sequence (DNA): TGTGCCAGCAGCCCAGGGGGAGTGGGGACCTACGAGCAGTACTTC. As protein: CASSPGGVGTYEQYF.

The V call is TRBV12-3 or TRBV12-4, the J call TRBJ1-2, with TRBD1 as a possible D gene (6 bases). The CDR3 sequence is 13 residues long. V lost 3 bases to trimming and J lost 7 bases, with 12 bases between them. The CDR3 nucleotides are TGTGCCAGCAGTTTCAAACAGGGCGGTGGCTACACCTTC. Its protein is CASSFKQGGGYTF.

This sequence joins TRBV5-4 and TRBJ1-1; a weak D match, TRBD1 (6 bases). CDR1 and CDR2 (germline): SGHNT, YYREEE (reference sequence). Trimming removed 5 bases from V and 1 base from J, with 12 bases in between. The CDR3 covers 14 residues. CDR3 in amino acids: CASRYRDTNTEAFF. CDR3 coding DNA: TGTGCCAGCAGATACAGGGATACGAACACTGAAGCTTTCTTT.

This chain uses TRBV5-1 with TRBJ2-7; a possible D gene is TRBD1 (6 bases). The CDR3 runs to 17 residues. Germline-derived CDR1 and CDR2 are SGHRS and YFSETQ. V lost 0 bases and J lost 2, with 18 bases in between. The CDR3 nucleotides are TGCGCCAGCAGCTTGGGGAATACAGGGACGGGGACCTACGAGCAGTACTTC. It codes for CASSLGNTGTGTYEQYF.

This chain joins TRBV2 and TRBJ2-7, with TRBD1 matching over 8 bases. V lost 6 bases, J lost 2 bases, and 12 bases stayed unmatched. The CDR3 runs to 16 residues. CDR1 is SNHLY, CDR2 FYNNEI, per germline. The CDR3 sequence: CASRDTPGQATYEQYF. The CDR3 DNA reads as TGTGCCAGCAGAGACACACCGGGACAGGCAACCTACGAGCAGTACTTC.

This rearrangement joins TRBV6-5 to TRBJ2-7, with D possibly matching TRBD1 (5 bases). The CDR3 sequence is 14 residues long. Germline values: CDR1 MNHEY, CDR2 SVGAGI. Trimming stripped 5 bases from V and 7 bases from J, with 18 bases between. The CDR3 DNA is TGTGCCAGCAGTCCAGGATCGTCAGGGCGGGAGCAGTACTTC. Amino acid sequence: CASSPGSSGREQYF.

V usage is TRBV7-2 and J usage is TRBJ2-1; 10 bases match TRBD2. J was trimmed by 7 bases and V by 7 bases; bases with no gene match: 10. The CDR3 extends over 15 amino acids. Germline loops: CDR1 SGHTA, CDR2 FQGNSA. The CDR3 bases are TGTGCCAGCACCTCAGCGGGGGGGCGGGGTAATGAGCAGTTCTTC. It translates to CASTSAGGRGNEQFF.

The rearrangement links TRBV10-2 to TRBJ1-3; no clear D gene. Germline CDR1 WSHSY, CDR2 SAAADI. V lost 3 bases and J lost 0, with 9 bases in between. CDR3 length: 15 amino acids. The CDR3 nucleotides are TGCGCCAGCAGTGAAACGGTATACTCTGGAAACACCATATATTTT. Translated: CASSETVYSGNTIYF.

The rearrangement links TRBV11-2 to TRBJ1-5; D is unclear. V dropped 6 bases and J dropped 2 bases, with 14 bases sitting between them. The CDR3 covers 15 residues. Germline CDR1 is SGHAT and CDR2 is FQNNGV. The CDR3 sequence is CASSEGVVGNQPQHF. The CDR3 DNA sequence: TGTGCCAGCAGTGAGGGCGTAGTCGGCAATCAGCCCCAGCATTTT.

The gene calls are TRBV24-1 and TRBJ1-2; the match to TRBD1 covers 7 bases. V lost 4 bases, J lost 4 bases, and 11 bases stayed unmatched. This CDR3 is built from 16 residues. The germline gives CDR1 KGHDR, CDR2 SFDVKD. This chain's CDR3 is CATSDPTGTALYGYTF. CDR3 nucleotides: TGTGCCACCAGTGACCCCACCGGGACAGCCCTCTATGGCTACACCTTC.

The rearrangement joins TRBV30 to TRBJ1-1; the D is unclear. V lost 0 bases to trimming and J lost 0 bases, with 14 bases between them. The germline V gene encodes CDR1 GTSNPN and CDR2 SVGIG (reference sequence). The CDR3 is made up of 16 amino acids. CDR3 bases: TGTGCCTGGAGTGTACGGGGAAGAAAGATGAACACTGAAGCTTTCTTT. Protein sequence: CAWSVRGRKMNTEAFF.

The chain employs TRBV7-2 and TRBJ1-3; D unclear. This CDR3 has 13 amino acids. Trimming cost V 1 base and J 4 bases, with 5 bases left between them. CDR1 and CDR2 (germline): SGHTA, FQGNSA. The CDR3 reads CASSLERGNTIYF. The CDR3 bases are TGTGCCAGCAGCTTAGAGCGGGGAAACACCATATATTTT.

This clone was detected a few times. The CDR3 DNA reads as TGTGCCTGGAGGCGGGTCGGAAACACTGAAGCTTTCTTT. Translation: CAWRRVGNTEAFF. The chain links TRBV30 to TRBJ1-1, with no clear D. The CDR3 is 13 amino acids. Germline CDR1 GTSNPN, CDR2 SVGIG (reference sequence). V lost 3 bases, J lost 2 bases, and 10 bases lay in between.

This chain links TRBV9 with TRBJ2-2; maybe TRBD2 (6 bases). Germline CDR1 and CDR2: SGDLS and YYNGEE. The V end was cut by 4 bases, the J end by 2 bases, with 15 bases between. The CDR3 totals 16 residues. CDR3 bases: TGTGCCAGCAGCCCCCGCGGGGCAGGTAACACCGGGGAGCTGTTTTTT. Its protein is CASSPRGAGNTGELFF.

V is TRBV7-8 and J is TRBJ2-1; maybe TRBD1 (6 bases). CDR1 and CDR2 from the germline V gene are SGHVS and FQNEAQ. Trimming stripped 8 bases from V and 9 bases from J, with 11 bases between. The CDR3 spans 11 residues. The DNA for the CDR3 is TGTGCCAGCGGAATGACAGGTGAGCAGTTCTTC. This encodes CASGMTGEQFF.

This chain links TRBV6-6 with TRBJ1-6, with a tentative D call TRBD1 (6 bases). The V end was cut by 0 bases, the J end by 6 bases, with 12 bases between. The CDR3 is made up of 16 amino acids. Germline V gene sequence: CDR1 MNHNY, CDR2 SVGAGI (reference sequence). In DNA form, the CDR3 reads TGTGCCAGCAGTTACTCCGGACAGAGTTTTAATTCACCCCTCCACTTT. The encoded protein is CASSYSGQSFNSPLHF.

The chain joins TRBV6-1 to TRBJ1-5, with a weak D call TRBD1 (6 bases). V was shortened by 2 bases and J by 4 bases, with 9 bases between the two germline ends. The germline gives CDR1 MNHNS, CDR2 SASEGT. This CDR3 has 14 residues. The CDR3 protein is CASSEQGRNQPQHF. CDR3 nucleotides: TGTGCCAGCAGTGAACAGGGGCGGAATCAGCCCCAGCATTTT.

V gene TRBV5-1 combines with J gene TRBJ2-7; a possible D gene is TRBD2 (5 bases). Germline-derived CDR1 and CDR2 are SGHRS and YFSETQ. V was pared by 4 bases and J by 3 bases, with 11 bases between. This CDR3 contains 13 residues. CDR3 sequence (DNA): TGCGCCAGCAGCCCCGAGCGGTACTACGAGCAGTACTTC. Amino acid sequence: CASSPERYYEQYF.

This clone was observed once. The chain recombines TRBV3-1 (or the pseudogene TRBV3-2) with TRBJ2-2; weak D call: TRBD2 (6 bases). V lost 6 bases and J lost 5, with 10 bases in between. This CDR3 contains 13 residues. CDR1 and CDR2 from the germline V gene are LGHDT and YNNKEL (reference sequence). CDR3 nucleotide sequence: TGTGCCAGCAGACTCGGGGGTACCGGGGAGCTGTTTTTT. This gives the protein CASRLGGTGELFF.

V gene TRBV9 combines with J gene TRBJ1-1; TRBD1 might be the D (5 bases). In germline, CDR1 is SGDLS, CDR2 YYNGEE. Trimming stripped 0 bases from V and 6 bases from J, with 6 bases between. CDR3 length: 12 residues. This CDR3 is CASSVEGAEAFF. The CDR3, as DNA: TGTGCCAGCAGCGTAGAAGGGGCTGAAGCTTTCTTT.